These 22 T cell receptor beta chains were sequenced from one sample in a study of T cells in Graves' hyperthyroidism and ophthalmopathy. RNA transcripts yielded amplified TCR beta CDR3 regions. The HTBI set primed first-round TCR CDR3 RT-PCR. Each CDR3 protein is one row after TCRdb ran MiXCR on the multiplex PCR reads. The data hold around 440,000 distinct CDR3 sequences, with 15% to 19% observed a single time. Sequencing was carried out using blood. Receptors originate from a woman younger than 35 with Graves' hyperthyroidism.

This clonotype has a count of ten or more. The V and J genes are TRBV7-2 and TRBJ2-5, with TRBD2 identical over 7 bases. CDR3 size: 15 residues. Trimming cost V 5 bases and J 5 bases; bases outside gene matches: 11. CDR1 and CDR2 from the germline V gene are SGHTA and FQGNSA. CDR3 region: CASSRVPTSVETQYF. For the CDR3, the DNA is TGTGCCAGCAGCCGTGTCCCCACTAGCGTCGAGACCCAGTACTTC. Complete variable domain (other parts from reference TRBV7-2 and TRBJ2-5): GAGVSQSPSNKVTEKGKDVELRCDPISGHTALYWYRQSLGQGLEFLIYFQGNSAPDKSGLPSDRFSAERTGGSVSTLTIQRTQQEDSAVYLCASSRVPTSVETQYFGPGTRLLVL.

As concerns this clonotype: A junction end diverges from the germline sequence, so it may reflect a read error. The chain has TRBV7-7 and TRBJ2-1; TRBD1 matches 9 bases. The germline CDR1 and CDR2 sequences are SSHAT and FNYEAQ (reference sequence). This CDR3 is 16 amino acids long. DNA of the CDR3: TGTGCTAGCAGCGCTACAGGGGGCGCGACCTACAATGAGCAGTTCTTC. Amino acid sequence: CASSATGGATYNEQFF.

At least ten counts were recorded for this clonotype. The CDR3 sequence is CALELAKNIQYF. CDR3 coding DNA: TGTGCTCTGGAACTAGCCAAAAACATTCAGTACTTC. This chain connects TRBV30 to TRBJ2-4; D call uncertain. CDR3 length: 12 amino acids. Germline lookup yields CDR1 GTSNPN and CDR2 SVGIG (reference sequence).

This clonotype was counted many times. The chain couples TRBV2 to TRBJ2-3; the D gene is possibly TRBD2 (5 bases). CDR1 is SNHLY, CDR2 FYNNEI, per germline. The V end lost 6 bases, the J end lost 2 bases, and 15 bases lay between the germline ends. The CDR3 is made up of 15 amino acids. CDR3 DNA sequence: TGTGCCAGCAGAGTGGGGAGCGTCAACACAGATACGCAGTATTTT. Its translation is CASRVGSVNTDTQYF.

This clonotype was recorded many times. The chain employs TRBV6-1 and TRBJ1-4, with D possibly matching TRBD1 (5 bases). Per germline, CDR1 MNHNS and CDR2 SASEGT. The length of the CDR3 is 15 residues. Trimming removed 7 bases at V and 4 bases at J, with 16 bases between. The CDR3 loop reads CASKFREWDNEKLFF. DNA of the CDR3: TGTGCCAGCAAGTTCAGGGAGTGGGATAATGAAAAACTGTTTTTT.

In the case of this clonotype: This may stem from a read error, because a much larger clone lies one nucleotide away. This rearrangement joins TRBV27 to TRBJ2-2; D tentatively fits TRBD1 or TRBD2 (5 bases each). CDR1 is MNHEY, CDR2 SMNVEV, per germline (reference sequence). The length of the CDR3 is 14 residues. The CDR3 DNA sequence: TGTGCCAGCAAGGGGCTAACGAACACCGGGGAGCTGGTTTTT. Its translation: CASKGLTNTGELVF.

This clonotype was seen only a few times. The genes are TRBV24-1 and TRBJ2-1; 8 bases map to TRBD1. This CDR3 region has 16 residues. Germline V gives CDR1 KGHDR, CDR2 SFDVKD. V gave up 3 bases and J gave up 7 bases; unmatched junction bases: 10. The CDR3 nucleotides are TGTGCCACCAGTGATACCGGGACAGGCGTTGATAATGAGCAGTTCTTC. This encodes CATSDTGTGVDNEQFF.

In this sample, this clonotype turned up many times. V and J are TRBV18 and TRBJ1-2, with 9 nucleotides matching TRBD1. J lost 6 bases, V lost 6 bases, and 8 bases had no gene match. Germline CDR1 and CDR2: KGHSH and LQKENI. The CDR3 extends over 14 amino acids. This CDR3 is CASSKGTGTHGYTF. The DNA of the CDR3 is TGTGCCAGCTCGAAGGGGACAGGGACCCATGGCTACACCTTC.

CDR3 nucleotide sequence: TGTGCCAGGAGCCGCGGACGAAATGAAAAACTGTTTTTT. Amino acids: CARSRGRNEKLFF. The gene calls are TRBV6-2 or TRBV6-3 and TRBJ1-4; D remains ambiguous. The CDR3 has 13 amino acids. Germline V lookup: CDR1 MNHEY, CDR2 SVGEGT. V shed 9 bases and J shed 5 bases, with 13 bases lying between them.

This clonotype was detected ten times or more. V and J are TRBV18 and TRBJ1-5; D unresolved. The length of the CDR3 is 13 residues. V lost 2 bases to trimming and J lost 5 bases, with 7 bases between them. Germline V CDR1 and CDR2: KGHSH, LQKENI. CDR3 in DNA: TGTGCCAGCTCACCATCGCGGGATCAGCCCCAGCATTTT. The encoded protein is CASSPSRDQPQHF.

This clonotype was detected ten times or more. CDR3 residues: CASSSARGLETQYF. CDR3 nucleotide sequence: TGTGCCAGCAGCTCCGCCAGGGGGCTCGAGACCCAGTACTTC. The genes are TRBV7-9 and TRBJ2-5; 8 nucleotides align to TRBD1. Germline lookup yields CDR1 SEHNR and CDR2 FQNEAQ (reference sequence). The V gene end was trimmed by 4 bases and the J gene end by 5 bases; junction bases not matched to a gene: 6. The CDR3 extends over 14 amino acids.

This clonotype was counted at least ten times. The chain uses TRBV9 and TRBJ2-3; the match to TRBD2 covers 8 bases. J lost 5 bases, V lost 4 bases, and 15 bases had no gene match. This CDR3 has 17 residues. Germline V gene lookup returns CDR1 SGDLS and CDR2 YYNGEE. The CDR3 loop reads CASSSSQRESALDTQYF. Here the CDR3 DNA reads TGTGCCAGCAGCTCATCCCAGCGGGAGTCCGCCTTAGATACGCAGTATTTT.

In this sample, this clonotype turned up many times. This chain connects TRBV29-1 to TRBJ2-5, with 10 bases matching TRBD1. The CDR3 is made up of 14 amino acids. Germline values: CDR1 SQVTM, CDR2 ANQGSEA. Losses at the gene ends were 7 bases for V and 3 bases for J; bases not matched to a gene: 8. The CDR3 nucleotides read TGCAGCGCCTGCCCCGGGACAGGGGAAGAGACCCAGTACTTC. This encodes CSACPGTGEETQYF.

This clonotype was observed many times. The CDR3 loop is CASSRPDTQYF. CDR3 sequence (DNA): TGTGCCAGCAGCAGGCCAGATACGCAGTATTTT. V and J are TRBV2 and TRBJ2-3; no clear D. Germline-derived CDR1 and CDR2 are SNHLY and FYNNEI. Trimming took off 6 bases at V and 4 bases at J, with 5 bases between the two ends. The CDR3 is made up of 11 amino acids.

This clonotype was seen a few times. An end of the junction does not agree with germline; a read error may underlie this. In DNA form, the CDR3 reads TGTGCCAGCAGCCCTGGGAAGGGAGGGAGCACAGATACGCAGTGTTTT. This codes for CASSPGKGGSTDTQCF. This chain joins TRBV7-2 and TRBJ2-3; TRBD2 matches at 7 bases. Germline CDR1 SGHTA, CDR2 FQGNSA. The CDR3 is made up of 16 amino acids.

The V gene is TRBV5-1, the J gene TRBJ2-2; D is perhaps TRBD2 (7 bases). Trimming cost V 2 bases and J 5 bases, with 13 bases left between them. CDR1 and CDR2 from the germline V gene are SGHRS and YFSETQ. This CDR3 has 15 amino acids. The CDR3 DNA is TGCGCCAGCAGCTTTCCCAGGGGAGGGACCGGGGAGCTGTTTTTT. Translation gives CASSFPRGGTGELFF.

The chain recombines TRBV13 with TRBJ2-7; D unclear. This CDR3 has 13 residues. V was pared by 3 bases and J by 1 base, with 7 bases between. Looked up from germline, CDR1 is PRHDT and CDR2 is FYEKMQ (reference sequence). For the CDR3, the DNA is TGTGCCAGCAGCTTTCGTGTTTCCTACGAGCAGTACTTC. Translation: CASSFRVSYEQYF.

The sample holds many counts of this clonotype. The CDR3 spells CASSLGSGRVPYNEQFF. The CDR3 DNA follows: TGTGCCAGCAGTTTAGGCAGCGGGAGGGTCCCCTACAATGAGCAGTTCTTC. The chain has TRBV27 and TRBJ2-1, with TRBD2 matching 10 bases. Germline CDR1 MNHEY, CDR2 SMNVEV (reference sequence). V lost 2 bases and J lost 2; bases outside the gene matches: 6. This CDR3 has 17 amino acids.

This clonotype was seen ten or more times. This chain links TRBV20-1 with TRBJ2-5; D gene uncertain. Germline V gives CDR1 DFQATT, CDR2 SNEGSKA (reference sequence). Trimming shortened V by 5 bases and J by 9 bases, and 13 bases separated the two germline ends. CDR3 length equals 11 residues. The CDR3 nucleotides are TGCAGTGCTCCATTTTTCGAGGCCCAGTACTTC. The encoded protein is CSAPFFEAQYF.

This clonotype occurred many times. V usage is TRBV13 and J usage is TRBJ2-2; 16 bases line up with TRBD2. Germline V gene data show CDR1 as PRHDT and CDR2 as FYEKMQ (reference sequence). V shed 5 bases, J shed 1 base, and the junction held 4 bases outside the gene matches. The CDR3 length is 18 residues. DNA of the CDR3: TGTGCCAGCAGCCCGGGACTAGCGGGAGGGGAGAACACCGGGGAGCTGTTTTTT. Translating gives CASSPGLAGGENTGELFF.

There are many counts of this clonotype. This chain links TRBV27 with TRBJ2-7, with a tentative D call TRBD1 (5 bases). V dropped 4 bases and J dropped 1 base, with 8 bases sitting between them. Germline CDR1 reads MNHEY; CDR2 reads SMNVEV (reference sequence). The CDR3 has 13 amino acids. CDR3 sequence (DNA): TGTGCCAGCAGTTACGCAGGGTCCTACGAGCAGTACTTC. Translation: CASSYAGSYEQYF.

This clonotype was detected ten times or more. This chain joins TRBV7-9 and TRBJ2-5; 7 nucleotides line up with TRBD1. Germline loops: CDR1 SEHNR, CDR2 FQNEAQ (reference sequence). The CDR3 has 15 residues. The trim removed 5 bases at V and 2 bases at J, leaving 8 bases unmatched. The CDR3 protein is CASSRPTGPQETQYF. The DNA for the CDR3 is TGTGCCAGCAGCCGTCCGACAGGGCCGCAAGAGACCCAGTACTTC.